This TCR beta chain was found in a study of blood T cell repertoires in COVID-19 (dated by TCRdb to the early 2020s). As for the study more broadly: Collaborator samples came from the United States, Italy and Spain and covered acute and convalescent phases of COVID-19. The prospective study material was composed of cDNA or gDNA derived from T cells, B-cell-depleted T cells, or PBMCs. Subjects who had been exposed to COVID-19, were actively infected with it, or had recovered from it provided the deeply sampled blood TCRbeta repertoires that made up the dataset. The repertoires were released in a freely available public database meant as a resource for research on the immune response to SARS-CoV-2. The samples were drawn from the first 160 participants of the ongoing ImmuneRACE study and from 950 to 1,500 subjects provided by 6 global collaborators. Sample metadata almost always included a de-identified subject ID, COVID-19 status, age in years and sex. Where HLA class I and class II types were available, the types were taken from metadata supplied by the sample provider, not from assay-based typing.

Findings and caveats that apply to the study as a whole: The amount of clinical and demographic metadata varied by source and participant and was provided uncurated.

TCRbeta CDR3 regions were amplified from genomic DNA by means of the immunoSEQ Assay, a bias-controlled multiplex PCR. Under the source paper's analysis protocol: The number of nucleated cells in each sample was estimated by amplification of reference gene primers within the assay. To quantify the absolute abundance of each unique TCRbeta CDR3 rearrangement, sequence reads were collapsed and filtered. Productive Simpson clonality was computed per sample as the square root of Simpson's diversity index over productive rearrangements. Drawn from immuneACCESS, this table holds only the in-frame rearrangements with V and J called that TCRdb kept. Clones are partly lost; checked studies trace under half to an unresolved V gene and leave the rest unexplained. Clone size and the V and J calls come from that table; the DNA yielded D and trimming. The sample has under 300,000 clones on record, approximately 90% of them singletons. In total, the top ten clones hold 8% to 10% of the sample.

Enrolling through a virtual design, the prospective study's participants ranged in age from about 18 to 89 years and lived across about two dozen United States geographic areas. In the prospective study, cohorts were assigned on the basis of participant-reported clinical history obtained from a screening survey and a study questionnaire. ImmuneRACE Cohort 3 recovered participants were defined by two consecutive negative NP/OP PCR tests, healthcare professional clearance, or symptom resolution. In the prospective study, mobile phlebotomists collected whole blood, serum and a nasopharyngeal or oropharyngeal swab from each participant. Additional blood draws and questionnaires over a roughly two-month period could optionally be provided by prospective study participants. Blood samples from the prospective study were shipped frozen or at room temperature prior to DNA extraction. Points on this clone: The specificity of this receptor is unknown. Base qualities are not recorded, but no much larger clone differs from it by a single base.

Trimming costs V 8 bases and J 7 bases, and their ends lie 11 bases apart. The CDR3 has 11 amino acids, counting the end cysteine and phenylalanine. Only the CDR3 portion is preserved as DNA: 33 bases, with reading frame beginning at the first base. According to the germline V gene, CDR1 reads MNHEY and CDR2 reads SVGAGI. The chain links TRBV6-5 with TRBJ2-5, with the D gene uncertain. The sequencing sample was made of PBMCs or T cells enriched from blood (not recorded which). The clonotype originates from a man aged 35-49 years who had recovered from COVID-19. The nucleotide sequence reads as follows: TGTGCCAGCCAGGTCTATGGGACCCAGTACTTC. It specifies CASQVYGTQYF.